This TCR beta chain comes out of a study of T cells in localized non-small cell lung cancer. The assay was immunoSEQ multiplex PCR, and TCRdb's table has in-frame clones only and misses some. Here the sample spans around 1,600 clones, about 19% being singletons. This clone ranks as medium-sized (0.01 to 0.1%). The sequencing used normal lung tissue next to the tumor, collected before any cancer treatment. This TCR derives from a female donor of 60 years or more with stage I lung adenocarcinoma.

The CDR3 reads CASSLQGANTEAFF. The CDR3 DNA follows: TGTGCCAGCAGCTTACAGGGGGCGAACACTGAAGCTTTCTTT. The chain recombines TRBV11-3 with TRBJ1-1, with 8 bases identical to TRBD1. Trimming removed 2 bases from V and 1 base from J; junction bases left unmatched: 0. The CDR3 covers 14 residues. The germline V gene has CDR1 SGHNT and CDR2 YENEEA.